Here is one TCR beta chain with its context. The antigen is undetermined. The donors, aged about 6 to 95, were healthy Caucasians from Russia. This entry belongs to a study of blood T cells in healthy people across ages. It was with a sample-barcoded 5' primer and a J-beta primer mix that a second PCR of roughly 7 to 12 cycles was run. Carrying 12 random nucleotides, a template-switch adaptor labeled each individual cDNA molecule. CDR3-containing paired-end reads numbered at least 2.5 million in each sample. TCRdb called the 5' RACE reads again in MiXCR, with one record for every CDR3 protein. The sample lists over 1.5 million distinct CDR3 sequences; less than 50% were seen once. V was clipped by 3 bases and J by 5 bases, with 14 bases between them. The CDR3 has 15 residues. Germline values: CDR1 MGHRA, CDR2 YSYEKL. Study-level findings and limits: Estimated diversity, derived from one million T cells, was regarded as an underestimate.

V is TRBV4-1 and J is TRBJ1-5; D is unresolved. Specimen: blood. This TCR was sampled from a woman aged 40-49 years in good health. DNA for the CDR3: TGCGCCAGCAGCCATACCCCGGACTTCTATCAGCCCCAGCATTTT. This translates into CASSHTPDFYQPQHF.